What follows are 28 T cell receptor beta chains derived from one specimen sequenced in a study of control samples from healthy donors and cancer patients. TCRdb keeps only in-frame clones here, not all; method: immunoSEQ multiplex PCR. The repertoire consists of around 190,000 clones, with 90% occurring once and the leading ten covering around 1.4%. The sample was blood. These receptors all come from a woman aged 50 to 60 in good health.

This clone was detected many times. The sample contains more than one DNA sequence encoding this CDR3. CDR3 sequence reads: CASSPTGNTEAFF. Here the CDR3 DNA reads TGTGCCAGCAGCCCCACAGGTAACACTGAAGCTTTCTTT. The chain combines TRBV9 with TRBJ1-1; D is perhaps TRBD1 (5 bases). CDR3 length: 13 residues. The V and J ends lost 4 bases and 2 bases respectively, with 9 bases between them. Germline V gives CDR1 SGDLS, CDR2 YYNGEE.

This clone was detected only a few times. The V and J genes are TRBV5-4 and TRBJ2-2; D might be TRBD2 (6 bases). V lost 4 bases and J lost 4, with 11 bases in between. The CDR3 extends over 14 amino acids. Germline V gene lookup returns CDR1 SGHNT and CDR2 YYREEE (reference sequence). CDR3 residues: CASSPEGLTGELFF. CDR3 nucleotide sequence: TGTGCCAGCAGCCCAGAGGGACTCACCGGGGAGCTGTTTTTT.

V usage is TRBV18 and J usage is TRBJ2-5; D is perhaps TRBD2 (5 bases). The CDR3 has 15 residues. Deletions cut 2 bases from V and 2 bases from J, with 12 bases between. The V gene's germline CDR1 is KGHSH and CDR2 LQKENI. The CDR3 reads CASSPGAEKQETQYF. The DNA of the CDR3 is TGTGCCAGCTCACCAGGAGCGGAGAAACAAGAGACCCAGTACTTC.

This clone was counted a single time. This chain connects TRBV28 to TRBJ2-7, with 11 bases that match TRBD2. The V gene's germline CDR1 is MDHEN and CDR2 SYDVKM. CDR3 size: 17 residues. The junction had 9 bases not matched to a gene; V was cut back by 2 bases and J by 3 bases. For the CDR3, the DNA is TGTGCCAGCAGTTTACCAGGACTAGCGGGTACCTTCTACGAGCAGTACTTC. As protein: CASSLPGLAGTFYEQYF.

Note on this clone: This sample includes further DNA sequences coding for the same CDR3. CDR3 residues: CASSRPGQGNSPLHF. The CDR3 bases are TGCGCCAGCAGCCGGCCGGGACAGGGCAATTCACCCCTCCACTTT. The chain carries TRBV4-1 and TRBJ1-6; TRBD1 matches 9 bases. CDR3 size: 15 residues. Unmatched junction bases numbered 5, after V lost 4 bases and J lost 7 bases. Germline CDR1 reads MGHRA; CDR2 reads YSYEKL.

The CDR3 DNA follows: TGTGCCAGCAGCCCTCGGCCGAACACTGAAGCTTTCTTT. This encodes CASSPRPNTEAFF. The gene calls are TRBV12-3 or TRBV12-4 and TRBJ1-1; D ambiguous. The ends were cut back, 6 bases at V and 1 base at J, with 9 bases in the middle. The CDR3 runs 13 residues.

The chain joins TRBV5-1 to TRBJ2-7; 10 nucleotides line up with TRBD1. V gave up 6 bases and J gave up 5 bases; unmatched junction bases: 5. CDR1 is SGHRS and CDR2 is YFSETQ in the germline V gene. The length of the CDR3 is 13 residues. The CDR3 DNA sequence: TGCGCCAGCAACCGGGACAGGGGCCACGAGCAGTACTTC. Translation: CASNRDRGHEQYF.

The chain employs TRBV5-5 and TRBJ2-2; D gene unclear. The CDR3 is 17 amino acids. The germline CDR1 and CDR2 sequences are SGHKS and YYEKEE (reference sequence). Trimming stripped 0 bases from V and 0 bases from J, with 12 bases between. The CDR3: CASSLAGEATNTGELFF. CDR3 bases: TGTGCCAGCAGCTTGGCCGGAGAGGCGACGAACACCGGGGAGCTGTTTTTT.

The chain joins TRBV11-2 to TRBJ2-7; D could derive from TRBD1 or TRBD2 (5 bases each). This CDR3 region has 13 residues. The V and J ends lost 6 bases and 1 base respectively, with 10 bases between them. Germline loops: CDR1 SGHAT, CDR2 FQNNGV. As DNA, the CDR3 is TGTGCCAGCAGGAGGGGCTTATCCTACGAGCAGTACTTC. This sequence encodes CASRRGLSYEQYF.

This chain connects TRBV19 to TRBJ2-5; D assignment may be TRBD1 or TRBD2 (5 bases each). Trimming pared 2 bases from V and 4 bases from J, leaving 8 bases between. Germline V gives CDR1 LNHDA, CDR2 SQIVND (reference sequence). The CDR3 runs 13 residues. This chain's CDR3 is CASSIRDGETQYF. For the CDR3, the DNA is TGTGCCAGTAGTATAAGGGACGGAGAGACCCAGTACTTC.

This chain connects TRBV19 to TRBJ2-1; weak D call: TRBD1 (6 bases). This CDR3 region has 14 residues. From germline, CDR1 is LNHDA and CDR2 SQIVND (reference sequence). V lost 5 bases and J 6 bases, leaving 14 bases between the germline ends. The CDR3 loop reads CASSSLGRGNEQFF. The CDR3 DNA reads TGTGCCAGTAGTTCCCTGGGCAGGGGCAATGAGCAGTTCTTC.

CDR3 amino acids: CASSFGQGATVEQYF. CDR3 DNA sequence: TGTGCCAGCAGCTTCGGACAGGGGGCTACTGTGGAGCAGTACTTC. The chain has TRBV11-2 and TRBJ2-7; 11 bases are a match to TRBD1. J gave up 7 bases and V 3 bases, and 8 bases lay outside the gene matches. CDR1 and CDR2 (germline): SGHAT, FQNNGV. CDR3 size: 15 residues.

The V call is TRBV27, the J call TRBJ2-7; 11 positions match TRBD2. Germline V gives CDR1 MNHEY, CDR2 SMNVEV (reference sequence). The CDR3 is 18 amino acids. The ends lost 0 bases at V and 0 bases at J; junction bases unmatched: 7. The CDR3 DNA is TGTGCCAGCAGTTTATCGTTCCTAGGGACTAGCGGCTCCTACGAGCAGTACTTC. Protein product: CASSLSFLGTSGSYEQYF.

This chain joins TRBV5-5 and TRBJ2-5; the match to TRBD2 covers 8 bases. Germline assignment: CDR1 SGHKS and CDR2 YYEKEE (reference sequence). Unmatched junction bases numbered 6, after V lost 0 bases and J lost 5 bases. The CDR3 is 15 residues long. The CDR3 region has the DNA TGTGCCAGCAGCTTGGGAAGCGGGGGAGGTGAGACCCAGTACTTC. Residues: CASSLGSGGGETQYF.

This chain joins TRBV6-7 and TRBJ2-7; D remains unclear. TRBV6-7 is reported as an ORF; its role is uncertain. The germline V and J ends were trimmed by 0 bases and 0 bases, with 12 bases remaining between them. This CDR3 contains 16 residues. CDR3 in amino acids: CASSYSHSVISYEQYF. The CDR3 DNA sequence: TGTGCCAGCAGTTACTCGCACAGCGTCATCTCCTACGAGCAGTACTTC.

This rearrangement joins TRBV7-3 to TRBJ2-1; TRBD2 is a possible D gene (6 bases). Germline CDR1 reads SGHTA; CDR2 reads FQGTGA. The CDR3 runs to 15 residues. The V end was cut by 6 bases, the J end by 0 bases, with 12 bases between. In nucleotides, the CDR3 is TGTGCCAGCAGTTGGGACTTGAGCTCCTACAATGAGCAGTTCTTC. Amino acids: CASSWDLSSYNEQFF.

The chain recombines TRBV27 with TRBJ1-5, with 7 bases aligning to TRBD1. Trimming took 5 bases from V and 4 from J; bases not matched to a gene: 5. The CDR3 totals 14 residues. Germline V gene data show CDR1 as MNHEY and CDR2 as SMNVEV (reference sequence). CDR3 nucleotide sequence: TGTGCCAGCAGTGCGACAGGGATTAATCAGCCCCAGCATTTT. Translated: CASSATGINQPQHF.

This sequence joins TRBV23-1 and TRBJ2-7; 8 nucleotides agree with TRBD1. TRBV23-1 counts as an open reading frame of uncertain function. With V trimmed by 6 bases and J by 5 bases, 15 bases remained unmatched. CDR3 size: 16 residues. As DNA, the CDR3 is TGCGCCAGCAGCCTAATGACAGGGGACGGTCGGAACGAGCAGTACTTC. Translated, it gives CASSLMTGDGRNEQYF.

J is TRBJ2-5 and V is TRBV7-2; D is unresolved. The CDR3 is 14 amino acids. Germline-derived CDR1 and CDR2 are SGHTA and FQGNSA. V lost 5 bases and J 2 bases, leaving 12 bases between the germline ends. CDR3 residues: CASSQALGQETQYF. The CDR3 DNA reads TGTGCCAGCAGCCAAGCCCTGGGACAAGAGACCCAGTACTTC.

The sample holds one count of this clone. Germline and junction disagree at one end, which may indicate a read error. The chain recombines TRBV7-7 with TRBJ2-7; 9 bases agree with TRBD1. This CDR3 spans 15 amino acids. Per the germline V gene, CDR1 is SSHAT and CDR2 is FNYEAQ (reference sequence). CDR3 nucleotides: TGTGCTAGCAGCTTAGCGGACAGGGGCTCCTACGAGCAGTACTTC. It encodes CASSLADRGSYEQYF. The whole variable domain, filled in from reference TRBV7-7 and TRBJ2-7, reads GAGVSQSPRYKVTKRGQDVTLRCDPISSHATLYWYQQALGQGPEFLTYFNYEAQPDKSGLPSDRFSAERPEGSISTLTIQRTEQRDSAMYRCASSLADRGSYEQYFGPGTRLTVT.

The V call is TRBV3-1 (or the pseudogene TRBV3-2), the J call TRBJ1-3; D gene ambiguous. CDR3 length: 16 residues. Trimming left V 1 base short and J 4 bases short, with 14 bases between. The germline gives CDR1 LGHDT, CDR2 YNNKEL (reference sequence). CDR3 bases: TGTGCCAGCAGCCAAGTGGCGGGCCCCCTCGGAAACACCATATATTTT. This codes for CASSQVAGPLGNTIYF.

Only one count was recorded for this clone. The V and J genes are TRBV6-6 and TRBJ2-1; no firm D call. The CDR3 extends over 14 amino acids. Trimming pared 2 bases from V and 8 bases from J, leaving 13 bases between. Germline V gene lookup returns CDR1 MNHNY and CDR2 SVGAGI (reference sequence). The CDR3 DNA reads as TGTGCCAGCAGTTACACCTCGCCCGCCGATGAGCAGTTCTTC. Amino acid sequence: CASSYTSPADEQFF.

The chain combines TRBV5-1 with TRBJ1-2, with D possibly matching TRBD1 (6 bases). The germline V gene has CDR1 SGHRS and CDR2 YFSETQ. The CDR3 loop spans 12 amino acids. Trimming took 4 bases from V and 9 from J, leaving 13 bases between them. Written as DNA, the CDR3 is TGCGCCAGCAGCCTCGGACAGAGGAGCTACACCTTC. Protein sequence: CASSLGQRSYTF.

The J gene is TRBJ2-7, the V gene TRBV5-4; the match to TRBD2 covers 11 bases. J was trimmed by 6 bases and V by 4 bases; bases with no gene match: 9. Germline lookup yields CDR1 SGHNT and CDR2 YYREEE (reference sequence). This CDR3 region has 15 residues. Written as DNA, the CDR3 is TGTGCCAGCAGCAACGAACTAGCGGGAGAGGGCGAGCAGTACTTC. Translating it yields CASSNELAGEGEQYF.

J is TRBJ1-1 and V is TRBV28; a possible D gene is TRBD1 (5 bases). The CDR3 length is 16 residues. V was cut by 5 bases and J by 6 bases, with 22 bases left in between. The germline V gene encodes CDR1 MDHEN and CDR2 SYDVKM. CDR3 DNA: TGTGCCAGCAGTCCCCAGGGCGTCCGCACGTGGGCTGAAGCTTTCTTT. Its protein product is CASSPQGVRTWAEAFF.

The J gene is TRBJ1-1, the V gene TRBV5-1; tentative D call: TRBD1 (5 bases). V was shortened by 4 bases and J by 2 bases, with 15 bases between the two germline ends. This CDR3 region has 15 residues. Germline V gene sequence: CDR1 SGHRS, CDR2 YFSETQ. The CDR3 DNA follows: TGCGCCAGCAGCCGGGAGGGGTGGGGAAACACTGAAGCTTTCTTT. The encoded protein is CASSREGWGNTEAFF.

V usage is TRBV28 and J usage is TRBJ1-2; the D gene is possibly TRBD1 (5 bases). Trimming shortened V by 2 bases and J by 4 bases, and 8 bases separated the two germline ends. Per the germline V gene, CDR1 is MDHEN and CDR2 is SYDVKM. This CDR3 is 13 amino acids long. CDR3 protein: CASSLTGSYGYTF. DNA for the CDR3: TGTGCCAGCAGTTTAACAGGCTCCTATGGCTACACCTTC.

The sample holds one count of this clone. The CDR3 DNA sequence: TGTGCCAGCTCCCCCCCCGACAGGGACTACGAGCAGTACTTC. Protein sequence: CASSPPDRDYEQYF. The chain has TRBV27 and TRBJ2-7; TRBD1 aligns across 7 bases. Trimming at V came to 8 bases and at J to 3 bases, leaving 10 bases not matched to a gene. CDR1 MNHEY and CDR2 SMNVEV come from the germline V gene (reference sequence). The CDR3 runs to 14 residues.